This record concerns one TCR beta chain sequence. Sequencing used immunoSEQ multiplex PCR; TCRdb keeps in-frame clones, though not all of them. The table lists about half a million clones, 85% to 90% of them singletons. These data originate in a study of blood T cell repertoires in COVID-19. The V gene lost 2 bases and the J gene lost 10 bases, with 17 bases spanning the gap. The CDR3 has 14 amino acids. Germline V gives CDR1 SGHVS, CDR2 FNYEAQ. V gene TRBV7-6 combines with J gene TRBJ1-1; D unresolved. The sample comprised peripheral blood. The receptor was derived from a man aged 18 to 29 with COVID-19, enrolled during active disease. As DNA, the CDR3 is TGTGCCAGCAGCTTACCAGGCCAGTCGTGGCCAGCTTTCTTT. It specifies CASSLPGQSWPAFF.